This T cell receptor (beta chain) was observed in a study of T-cell memory formation after mild COVID-19. Study-level points and caveats: Confirmation was lacking for SARS-CoV-2 specificity of second-wave clones that peaked on day 37. CD4+ contracting clones lay mainly in CM and EM, CD8+ ones in EMRA.

The CDR3 runs to 11 residues. Germline V gene sequence: CDR1 SQVTM, CDR2 ANQGSEA. V lost 7 bases, J lost 5 bases, and 11 bases lay in between. 5'RACE with constant-segment primers built TCRalpha and TCRbeta cDNA libraries with UMIs. TCRdb recomputed calls from the 5' RACE reads with MiXCR, one row per CDR3 protein. The table has hundreds of thousands of distinct CDR3 sequences, roughly 18% seen once. Only a few counts were recorded for this clonotype. The target antigen is unknown. Sequencing input: PBMCs or a T cell subset sorted from them (not recorded which). This clonotype was obtained from an adult woman who had mild COVID-19 (a few samples of this study predate the infection). Cell type and time point are not known. V gene TRBV29-1 combines with J gene TRBJ1-2; D is unclear. The CDR3 DNA follows: TGCAGCGCAGAAGGGAGTTATGGCTACACCTTC. Translating it yields CSAEGSYGYTF. Filled out from reference TRBV29-1 and TRBJ1-2, the complete variable domain reads SAVISQKPSRDICQRGTSLTIQCQVDSQVTMMFWYRQQPGQSLTLIATANQGSEATYESGFVIDKFPISRPNLTFSTLTVSNMSPEDSSIYLCSAEGSYGYTFGSGTRLTVV.